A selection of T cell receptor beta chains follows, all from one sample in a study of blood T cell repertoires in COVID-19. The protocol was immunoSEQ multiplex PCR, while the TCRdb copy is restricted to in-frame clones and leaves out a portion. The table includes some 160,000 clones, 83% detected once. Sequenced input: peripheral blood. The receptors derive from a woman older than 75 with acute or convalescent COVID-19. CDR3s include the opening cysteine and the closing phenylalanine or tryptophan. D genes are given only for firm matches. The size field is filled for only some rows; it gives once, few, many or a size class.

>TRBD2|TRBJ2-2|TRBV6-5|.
CASSYASGLDTGELFF
TGTGCCAGCAGTTACGCCTCGGGACTAGACACCGGGGAGCTGTTTTTT
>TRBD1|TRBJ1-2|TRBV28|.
CASSSGGAGYGYTF
TGTGCCAGCAGTTCAGGGGGCGCGGGGTATGGCTACACCTTC
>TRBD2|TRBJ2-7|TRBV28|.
CASSSLAVPYEQYF
TGTGCCAGCAGTTCCCTAGCGGTTCCCTACGAGCAGTACTTC
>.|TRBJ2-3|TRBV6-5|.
CASSYSRDMSTDTQYF
TGTGCCAGCAGTTACTCGAGGGACATGAGCACAGATACGCAGTATTTT
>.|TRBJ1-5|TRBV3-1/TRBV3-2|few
CASSQDDPTAVNQPQHF
TGTGCCAGCAGCCAAGATGATCCGACAGCAGTAAATCAGCCCCAGCATTTT
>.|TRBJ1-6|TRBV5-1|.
CASSFGQVGSPLHF
TGCGCCAGCAGCTTCGGCCAGGTGGGTTCACCCCTCCACTTT
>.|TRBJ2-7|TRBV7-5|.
CARSLGIQEGSYEQYF
TGTGCCAGAAGCTTGGGGATACAGGAGGGCTCCTACGAGCAGTACTTC
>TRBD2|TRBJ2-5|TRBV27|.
CASSYSGLAAETQYF
TGTGCCAGCAGTTATTCGGGACTAGCGGCCGAGACCCAGTACTTC
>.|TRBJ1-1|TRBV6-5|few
CASSIKEWTEAFF
TGTGCCAGCAGCATCAAGGAGTGGACTGAAGCTTTCTTT
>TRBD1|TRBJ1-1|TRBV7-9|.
CASSLAGQAAEAFF
TGTGCCAGCAGTCTAGCGGGACAGGCGGCTGAAGCTTTCTTT